The entry below gives a single TCR beta chain sequence along with its context. Germline CDR1 MNHEY, CDR2 SMNVEV (reference sequence). With 2 bases clipped from V and 4 bases from J, the junction kept 6 bases outside the gene matches. This CDR3 region has 16 residues. The data were obtained in a study of T-cell memory formation after mild COVID-19. From the 5' RACE reads, TCRdb called clonotypes with MiXCR, one entry per CDR3 protein. The sample lists fewer than 650,000 distinct CDR3 sequences, about a fifth occurring once. The TCR comes from an adult woman who had mild COVID-19 (a few samples of this study predate the infection). Cell type and time point are not known. This chain connects TRBV27 to TRBJ1-5; 9 bases map to TRBD1. Sequenced sample: PBMCs or a T cell subset sorted from them (not recorded which). For the CDR3, the DNA is TGTGCCAGCAGTTTAATGCCCGGGACAGGGAATCAGCCCCAGCATTTT. Amino acid sequence: CASSLMPGTGNQPQHF.